This T cell receptor beta chain was sequenced for a study of T cell responses to AZD1222 COVID-19 vaccine (dated by TCRdb to the early 2020s). In terms of the full investigation: AZD1222 recipients with second doses at about 4 weeks or about 12 weeks were pooled, because spike-specific TCR depth and breadth did not differ between schedules. A total of approximately 240 trial participants underwent TCR sequencing, of whom some 200 had received two doses of AZD1222 and roughly 26 had received two doses of the MenACWY control vaccine. Trial participants were enrolled by age into subgroups of 18-55, 56-69 and 70-plus years, and around 140, 26 and 57 TCR-sequenced participants, respectively, were included in these subgroups. Overall study results and their limits: The 56-69-year group was small, and its depth increase did not reach significance, likely because of low power. Only a handful of AZD1222 recipients were SARS-CoV-2 seropositive at baseline, limiting conclusions about previously exposed vaccinees. CD4 TCRs associated with the vaccine covered the entire spike protein, and the dominant responses were in regions 160-218 and 743-854. Because no day 14 peak-response samples were available, repertoires were characterized only after the peak T cell response. Most participants were white British and females outnumbered males, and the authors suggested that clonal diversity may have been underestimated. A significant rise in spike-specific TCR breadth and depth was observed after two AZD1222 doses relative to day 0 and relative to MenACWY recipients. Reportedly, almost half of the unique spike-specific TCRs recognized epitopes lying outside the regions that are mutated in the B.1.351 and B.1.1.7 variants.

On this clone itself: The antigen this receptor binds is unknown. No clone much larger than this one lies a single base away; base qualities are absent.

The label giving this sample's time point can be read as: baseline before first vaccination. The vaccinee samples were drawn from two UK trials, COV001 and COV002, one of which was a single-blind randomized controlled phase 2/3 trial testing AZD1222 (ChAdOx1 nCoV-19) in healthy adults. For TCRbeta chain sequencing, PBMC samples were collected from trial participants at day 0 and at day 28 after the second dose. The CDR3 regions of human TCRbeta chains were analyzed by immunosequencing. The published analysis was carried out like this. Repertoire TCRs were checked for matches against a reference library of SARS-CoV-2-specific TCRs that had been generated using the MIRA antigen-specificity platform. Breadth meant the fraction of unique TCRs that were SARS-CoV-2-associated, whereas depth meant the fraction of total T cells that were SARS-CoV-2-associated. Using the MIRA data, each spike-specific TCR was assigned both to the spike region to which the TCR was reactive and to a CD4 or CD8 class. Log10-transformed breadth and depth values were compared by one-way ANOVA with Sidak's multiple comparisons tests. TCRdb carries this immuneACCESS record with in-frame sequences only. Its versions omit some clonotypes, under half of them owing to an unresolved V gene in the studies checked, with the rest unexplained. V and J calls and clone size follow that table, whereas D and trimming were derived from the DNA. The sample yields about 130,000 clones; roughly 88% were counted once. Jointly, the top ten make up 7.5% to 8% of the sample.

The CDR3 starts with the cysteine, ends with the phenylalanine, and has 17 residues. The kept DNA is CDR3 alone, 51 bases in frame from the first base. Germline trimming amounts to 5 bases on V and 4 bases on J, with 11 as the count of junction bases outside the gene matches. CDR1 is given as SGHAT and CDR2 as FQNNGV, both from the germline V gene. The sample in question was peripheral blood, obtained on day 0 of AZD1222 vaccination. The clonotype was recovered from an adult in good health. The rearranged segments are TRBV11-2 and TRBJ2-7, with 13 bases matching TRBD2. In nucleotide form, the sequence is TGTGCCAGCAGCCGACTAGCGGGGGGCGGGAGTGGGTACGAGCAGTACTTC. The encoded protein is CASSRLAGGGSGYEQYF.